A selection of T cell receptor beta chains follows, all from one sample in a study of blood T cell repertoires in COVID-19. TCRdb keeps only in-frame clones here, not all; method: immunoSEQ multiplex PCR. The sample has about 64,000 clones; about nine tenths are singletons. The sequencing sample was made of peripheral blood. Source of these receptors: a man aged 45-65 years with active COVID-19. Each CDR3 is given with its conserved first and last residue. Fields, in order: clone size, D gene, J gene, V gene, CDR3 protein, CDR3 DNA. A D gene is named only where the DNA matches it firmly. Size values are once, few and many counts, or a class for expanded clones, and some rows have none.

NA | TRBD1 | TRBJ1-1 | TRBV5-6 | CASSGVGRGRLGTEAFF | TGTGCCAGCAGCGGGGTGGGCAGGGGGCGTCTGGGCACTGAAGCTTTCTTT
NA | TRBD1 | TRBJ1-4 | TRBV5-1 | CASRPGQGAATNEKLFF | TGCGCCAGCAGACCGGGACAGGGGGCCGCAACTAATGAAAAACTGTTTTTT
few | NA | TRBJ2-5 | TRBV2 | CASSPSPNEETQYF | TGTGCCAGCAGTCCAAGTCCTAATGAGGAGACCCAGTACTTC
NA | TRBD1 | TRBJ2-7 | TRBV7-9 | CASSSYLGTALAYEQYF | TGTGCCAGCAGCTCATATCTTGGGACAGCCTTAGCCTACGAGCAGTACTTC
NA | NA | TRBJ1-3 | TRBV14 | CASDRGNSGNTIYF | TGTGCCAGCGACCGGGGTAACTCTGGAAACACCATATATTTT
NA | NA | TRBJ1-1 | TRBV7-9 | CASSSRGFTEAFF | TGTGCCAGCAGCTCCAGGGGTTTCACTGAAGCTTTCTTT
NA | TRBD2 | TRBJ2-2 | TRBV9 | CASSDVTSGTGELFF | TGTGCCAGCAGCGACGTGACTAGCGGAACCGGGGAGCTGTTTTTT
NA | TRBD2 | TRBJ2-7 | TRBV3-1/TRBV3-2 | CASSQYLAGGSYEQYF | TGTGCCAGCAGCCAATACTTAGCGGGGGGCTCCTACGAGCAGTACTTC
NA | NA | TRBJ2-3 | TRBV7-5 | CVSRDSEGTDTQYF | TGTGTCAGCCGGGACAGCGAGGGCACAGATACGCAGTATTTT
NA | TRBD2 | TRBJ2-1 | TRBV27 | CASSLAGFGEQFF | TGTGCCAGCAGCCTAGCGGGATTTGGTGAGCAGTTCTTC
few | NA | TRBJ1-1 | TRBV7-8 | CASSFRTTGNTEAFF | TGTGCCAGCAGCTTTAGGACGACAGGGAACACTGAAGCTTTCTTT
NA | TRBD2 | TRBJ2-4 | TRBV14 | CASSPSGGSKNIQYF | TGTGCCAGCAGCCCTAGCGGGGGGTCCAAAAACATTCAGTACTTC
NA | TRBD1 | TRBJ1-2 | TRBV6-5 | CASSDRGSNGYTF | TGTGCCAGCAGCGACAGGGGCTCGAATGGCTACACCTTC
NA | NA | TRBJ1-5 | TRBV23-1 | CASSRLSLRHSPNQPQHF | TGCGCCAGCAGTCGCCTTTCGCTCAGACACTCACCCAATCAGCCCCAGCATTTT
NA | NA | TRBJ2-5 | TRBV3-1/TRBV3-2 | CASSQISGEETQYF | TGTGCCAGCAGCCAAATCTCCGGAGAAGAGACCCAGTACTTC
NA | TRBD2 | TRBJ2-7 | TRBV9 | CASSVDGLAGEQYF | TGTGCCAGCAGCGTAGATGGGCTAGCGGGCGAGCAGTACTTC
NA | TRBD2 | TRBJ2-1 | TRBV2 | CASSVERGPRDEQFF | TGTGCCAGCAGTGTCGAGCGGGGACCGCGGGATGAGCAGTTCTTC
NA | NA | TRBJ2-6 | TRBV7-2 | CALGRTGANVLTF | TGTGCCTTGGGGAGGACGGGGGCCAACGTCCTGACTTTC
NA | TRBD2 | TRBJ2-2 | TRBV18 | CASSPIGTSGAYRTGELFF | TGTGCCAGCTCACCAATAGGGACTAGCGGGGCCTATCGCACCGGGGAGCTGTTTTTT
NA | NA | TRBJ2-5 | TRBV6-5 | CASTRAAGKETQYF | TGTGCCAGCACCAGGGCGGCGGGAAAAGAGACCCAGTACTTC
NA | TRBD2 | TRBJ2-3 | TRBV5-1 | CASSFSGLVDTDTQYF | TGCGCCAGCAGCTTCTCCGGACTAGTCGACACAGATACGCAGTATTTT
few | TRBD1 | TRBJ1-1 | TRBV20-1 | CSASQGQWNTEAFF | TGCAGTGCTAGTCAGGGACAGTGGAACACTGAAGCTTTCTTT
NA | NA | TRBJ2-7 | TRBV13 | CASSLGGGPHYEQYF | TGTGCCAGCAGCTTAGGGGGCGGGCCACACTACGAGCAGTACTTC
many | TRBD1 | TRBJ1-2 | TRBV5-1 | CASSLDRGDEGYTF | TGCGCCAGCAGCTTGGACAGGGGCGATGAAGGCTACACCTTC
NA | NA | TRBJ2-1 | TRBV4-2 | CASSQERGLNEQFF | TGTGCCAGCAGCCAAGAACGAGGGCTCAATGAGCAGTTCTTC
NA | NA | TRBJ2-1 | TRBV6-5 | CASSGTRWGEQFF | TGTGCCAGCAGCGGTACTAGATGGGGTGAGCAGTTCTTC